These 15 T cell receptor beta chains share one sample of origin, sequenced in a study of blood T cell repertoires in COVID-19. Some clones are missing from TCRdb's copy, which holds only in-frame ones; the method was immunoSEQ multiplex PCR. The sample lists roughly 190,000 clones; 82% were seen once. Sequencing was done on a sample of peripheral blood. Receptor source: an older woman with COVID-19, enrolled during active disease.

V is TRBV27 and J is TRBJ2-7; TRBD1 aligns across 7 bases. Germline V gene sequence: CDR1 MNHEY, CDR2 SMNVEV (reference sequence). This CDR3 contains 11 residues. With 10 bases clipped from V and 3 bases from J, the junction kept 3 bases outside the gene matches. In DNA, the CDR3 is TGTGCCACCTGGACAGGCTACGAGCAGTACTTC. It specifies CATWTGYEQYF.

V and J are TRBV18 and TRBJ2-3; a possible D gene is TRBD1 (6 bases). Trimming stripped 5 bases from V and 0 bases from J, with 21 bases between. Germline values: CDR1 KGHSH, CDR2 LQKENI. The CDR3 length is 18 residues. CDR3 DNA: TGTGCCAGCTCAGGGACACCAGGATCCGGTGCTAGCACAGATACGCAGTATTTT. Amino acid sequence: CASSGTPGSGASTDTQYF.

This chain connects TRBV6-6 to TRBJ2-3; D not certain. Germline V gene data show CDR1 as MNHNY and CDR2 as SVGAGI (reference sequence). The germline V and J ends were trimmed by 2 bases and 2 bases, with 11 bases remaining between them. The CDR3 loop spans 15 amino acids. CDR3 bases: TGTGCCAGCAGTTACCTCAGGATAGACACAGATACGCAGTATTTT. Its protein is CASSYLRIDTDTQYF.

This sequence joins TRBV7-3 and TRBJ2-3; possible D gene TRBD2, 5 bases. CDR1 and CDR2 from the germline V gene are SGHTA and FQGTGA. The CDR3 length is 15 residues. Trimming took off 5 bases at V and 1 base at J, with 13 bases between the two ends. The CDR3 coding sequence is TGTGCCAGCAGCCCGCGTGGTAGCGGCACAGATACGCAGTATTTT. Amino acids: CASSPRGSGTDTQYF.

The CDR3 is CASSPGVRAYEQYF. In nucleotides, the CDR3 is TGTGCCAGCAGTCCGGGGGTCAGAGCCTACGAGCAGTACTTC. The rearrangement joins TRBV5-6 to TRBJ2-7; D perhaps matches TRBD2 (6 bases). Trimming removed 5 bases from V and 2 bases from J, with 14 bases in between. Germline lookup yields CDR1 SGHDT and CDR2 YYEEEE. The CDR3 is made up of 14 amino acids.

Note on this clone: Being one base from a much bigger clone, this may be a read error. The sample carries other DNA sequences with the same CDR3. The chain combines TRBV11-3 with TRBJ2-2; D uncertain. The V end lost 1 base, the J end lost 1 base, and 4 bases lay between the germline ends. Germline loops: CDR1 SGHNT, CDR2 YENEEA. The CDR3 is 14 amino acids. The DNA of the CDR3 is TGTGCCAGCAGCTTAGGACAGAACACCGGGGAGCTGTTTTTT. It is translated as CASSLGQNTGELFF.

V gene TRBV4-3 combines with J gene TRBJ2-7, with 10 bases matching TRBD2. CDR3 length: 15 residues. Trimming took 0 bases from V and 5 from J; bases not matched to a gene: 4. Looked up from germline, CDR1 is LGHNA and CDR2 is YSLEER. CDR3 nucleotides: TGCGCCAGCAGCCAAGATTCTAGCGGGAGCGACGAGCAGTACTTC. It encodes CASSQDSSGSDEQYF.

The V and J genes are TRBV5-1 and TRBJ1-2, with D possibly matching TRBD1 (6 bases). This CDR3 is built from 13 residues. Trimming took off 4 bases at V and 7 bases at J, with 14 bases between the two ends. CDR1 SGHRS and CDR2 YFSETQ come from the germline V gene. CDR3 DNA sequence: TGCGCCAGCAGCATACAGGGTCCGGGTGGCTACACCTTC. It is translated as CASSIQGPGGYTF.

The rearrangement links TRBV27 to TRBJ2-1, with 15 bases fitting TRBD2. Germline CDR1 is MNHEY and CDR2 is SMNVEV (reference sequence). The CDR3 length is 16 residues. Trimming took 5 bases from V and 7 from J; bases not matched to a gene: 6. In DNA, the CDR3 is TGTGCCAGCAGTCCCCCCGGGACTAGCGGGAGGAATGAGCAGTTCTTC. Translating gives CASSPPGTSGRNEQFF.

The chain employs TRBV19 and TRBJ2-1; D ambiguous. The V gene's germline CDR1 is LNHDA and CDR2 SQIVND (reference sequence). The CDR3 length is 15 residues. Trimming took 4 bases from V and 4 from J, leaving 14 bases between them. DNA for the CDR3: TGTGCCAGTAGTACCCTAAGTAATGCTTACAATGAGCAGTTCTTC. Amino acids: CASSTLSNAYNEQFF.

V usage is TRBV18 and J usage is TRBJ2-1, with 8 positions matching TRBD2. The CDR3 has 15 residues. J was trimmed by 2 bases and V by 5 bases; bases with no gene match: 5. Germline-derived CDR1 and CDR2 are KGHSH and LQKENI. CDR3 sequence reads: CASSRSGGTYNEQFF. CDR3 DNA: TGTGCCAGCTCAAGGAGCGGGGGTACCTACAATGAGCAGTTCTTC.

V gene TRBV2 combines with J gene TRBJ2-2; 7 positions match TRBD1. Germline assignment: CDR1 SNHLY and CDR2 FYNNEI. The CDR3 has 14 amino acids. The V gene end was trimmed by 6 bases and the J gene end by 4 bases; junction bases not matched to a gene: 5. The CDR3 DNA reads TGTGCCAGCAGGAACAGGGGTGGCACCGGGGAGCTGTTTTTT. Amino acids: CASRNRGGTGELFF.

On this clone itself: A read error may account for a junction end that differs from germline. This chain joins TRBV5-8 and TRBJ1-5; perhaps TRBD1 as D (6 bases). From germline, CDR1 is SGHTS and CDR2 YDEGEE. The CDR3 is made up of 12 amino acids. The DNA of the CDR3 is TGTGCCAGCAGCCCCGAACAGGGCCTCCCGGATTTT. Translating it yields CASSPEQGLPDF.

The rearrangement uses TRBV9 and TRBJ2-3, with 10 bases identical to TRBD2. Germline loops: CDR1 SGDLS, CDR2 YYNGEE. The CDR3 runs to 21 residues. V lost 0 bases, J lost 1 base, and 17 bases stayed unmatched. CDR3 region: CASSVAPGTSGALGGTDTQYF. CDR3 DNA: TGTGCCAGCAGCGTAGCACCCGGAACTAGCGGGGCCCTCGGAGGCACAGATACGCAGTATTTT.

The J gene is TRBJ2-1, the V gene TRBV3-1 (or the pseudogene TRBV3-2); D uncertain. CDR1 is LGHDT, CDR2 YNNKEL, per germline (reference sequence). Trimming pared 2 bases from V and 1 base from J, leaving 9 bases between. The CDR3 is 15 residues long. CDR3 region: CASSQRDKSYNEQFF. For the CDR3, the DNA is TGTGCCAGCAGCCAACGAGATAAATCCTACAATGAGCAGTTCTTC.